These 6 T cell receptor beta chains were all obtained from the same sample, sequenced in a study of Ad26.COV2.S vaccination and SARS-CoV-2 variants. Stated treatment: around 19 received Ad26.COV2.S at low or high dose, single or two shots; 5 received placebo; per-sample allocation not given. Sample collection was performed on day 63 after the first vaccine or placebo injection. Sequencing was performed with immunoSEQ multiplex PCR; in TCRdb, only in-frame clones are kept and a portion is missing. This repertoire shows some 400,000 clones, approximately 89% found once; its top ten account for 1.5% to 2%. The sequencing here drew on peripheral blood, taken in a trial of Ad26.COV2.S vaccine versus placebo. These receptors were obtained from a person aged 18 to 59 who received the Ad26.COV2.S COVID-19 vaccine or a placebo.

The chain is built from TRBV19 and TRBJ2-6; D is undetermined. This CDR3 has 15 residues. V was pared by 3 bases and J by 3 bases, with 9 bases between. Germline CDR1 LNHDA, CDR2 SQIVND (reference sequence). DNA of the CDR3: TGTGCCAGTAGTATCGCCGGAGTTGGGGCCAACGTCCTGACTTTC. Residues: CASSIAGVGANVLTF.

V is TRBV15 and J is TRBJ2-7; TRBD2 matches 8 bases. The CDR3 is 14 amino acids. Germline CDR1 is LNHNV and CDR2 is YYDKDF (reference sequence). With V trimmed by 2 bases and J by 3 bases, 3 bases remained unmatched. The CDR3 sequence is CATSRSGSGYEQYF. The CDR3 DNA reads TGTGCCACCAGCAGAAGCGGGAGTGGCTACGAGCAGTACTTC. The full variable domain, in which reference TRBV15 and TRBJ2-7 provide the parts outside the CDR3, is DAMVIQNPRYQVTQFGKPVTLSCSQTLNHNVMYWYQQKSSQAPKLLFHYYDKDFNNEADTPDNFQSRRPNTSFCFLDIRSPGLGDTAMYLCATSRSGSGYEQYFGPGTRLTVT.

V and J are TRBV6-5 and TRBJ1-1, with D maybe TRBD1 (5 bases). CDR3 size: 12 residues. The germline V gene has CDR1 MNHEY and CDR2 SVGAGI. Trimming left V 10 bases short and J 4 bases short, with 13 bases between. The CDR3 bases are TGTGCCACCAGGAGTCAGGGCACTGAAGCTTTCTTT. This translates into CATRSQGTEAFF.

This chain connects TRBV9 to TRBJ1-4; unclear D gene. Germline V gene data show CDR1 as SGDLS and CDR2 as YYNGEE. V lost 0 bases, J lost 3 bases, and 6 bases lay in between. The CDR3 covers 14 residues. This chain's CDR3 is CASSVDPANEKLFF. The CDR3 coding sequence is TGTGCCAGCAGCGTAGACCCTGCTAATGAAAAACTGTTTTTT.

This chain joins TRBV5-6 and TRBJ2-2; D is unresolved. In germline, CDR1 is SGHDT, CDR2 YYEEEE. V was shortened by 4 bases and J by 6 bases, with 7 bases between the two germline ends. CDR3 length: 12 amino acids. The CDR3 is CASSRSAGELFF. The CDR3 nucleotides are TGTGCCAGCAGCAGGAGCGCCGGGGAGCTGTTTTTT.

The genes are TRBV20-1 and TRBJ2-7; D remains ambiguous. CDR1 DFQATT and CDR2 SNEGSKA come from the germline V gene (reference sequence). V was pared by 4 bases and J by 3 bases, with 7 bases between. The length of the CDR3 is 11 residues. CDR3 loop: CSAKDGYEQYF. The CDR3 DNA is TGCAGTGCTAAGGACGGCTACGAGCAGTACTTC.